The clone carrying this T cell receptor (beta chain) came up a few times. Its antigen is as yet unknown. This record comes from a study of graft-versus-host responses after intestinal transplantation. From germline, CDR1 is SGHTA and CDR2 FQGTGA. V lost 5 bases and J lost 4, with 9 bases in between. The CDR3 has 12 amino acids. Study-wide findings and caveats: Early HvG declines after transplant were associated with peak circulating GvH clone levels.

The table came from immunoSEQ multiplex PCR; TCRdb's copy has only in-frame clones and leaves some out. The data show about 110,000 clones, about 92% seen once. This chain joins TRBV7-3 and TRBJ2-7; D uncertain. This TCR came from a human donor who was the organ donor for an intestinal transplant. The sample in question was unstimulated CD8+ T cells sorted from spleen or lymph node cells, obtained before transplant. The CDR3 DNA reads as TGTGCCAGCAGCCCCGACTTTTACGAGCAGTACTTC. It is translated as CASSPDFYEQYF.